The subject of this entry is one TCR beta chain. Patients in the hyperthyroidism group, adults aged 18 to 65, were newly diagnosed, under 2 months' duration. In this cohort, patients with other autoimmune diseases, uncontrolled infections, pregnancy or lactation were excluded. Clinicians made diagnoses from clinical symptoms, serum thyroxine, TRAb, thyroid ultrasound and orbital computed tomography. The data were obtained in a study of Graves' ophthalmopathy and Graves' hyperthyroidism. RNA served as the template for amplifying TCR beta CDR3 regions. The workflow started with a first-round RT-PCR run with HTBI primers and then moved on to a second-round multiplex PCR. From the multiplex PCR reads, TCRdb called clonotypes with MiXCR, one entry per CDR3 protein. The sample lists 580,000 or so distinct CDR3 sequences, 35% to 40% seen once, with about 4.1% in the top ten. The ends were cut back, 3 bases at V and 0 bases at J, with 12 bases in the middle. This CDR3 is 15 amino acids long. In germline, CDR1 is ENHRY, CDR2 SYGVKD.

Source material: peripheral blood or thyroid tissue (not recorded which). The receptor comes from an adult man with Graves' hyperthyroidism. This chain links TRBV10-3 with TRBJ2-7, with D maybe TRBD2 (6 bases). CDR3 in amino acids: CAISDNKDYSYEQYF. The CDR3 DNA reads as TGTGCCATCAGTGACAACAAGGACTACTCCTACGAGCAGTACTTC.